This T cell receptor (beta chain) was recorded in a study of cytomegalovirus exposure and HLA in healthy donors. Study-level results: Investigators reported approximately 170 TCR beta chains as tied to cytomegalovirus.

The CDR3 extends over 14 amino acids. V was trimmed by 2 bases and J by 6 bases, leaving 8 bases between them. CDR1 is SGHAT and CDR2 is FQDESV in the germline V gene (reference sequence). A note on this clone: Antigen specificity is unknown.

13 Jbeta primers and 60 Vbeta primers were used for the PCR. This table comes from immunoSEQ multiplex PCR, and its TCRdb copy is limited to in-frame clones, with some not included. The sample has 130,000 or so clones, 65% to 90% seen once; the top ten hold almost 3%. The TCR was taken from a woman between 18 and 30 years old in good health and CMV-seropositive. The specimen was PBMCs. V is TRBV11-1 and J is TRBJ1-6; D ambiguous. The CDR3 coding sequence is TGTGCCAGCAGCTTACAGGATACTAATTCACCCCTCCACTTT. Encoded protein: CASSLQDTNSPLHF.